What follows are 10 T cell receptor beta chains derived from one specimen sequenced in a study of blood T cell repertoires in COVID-19. The repertoire was sequenced with immunoSEQ multiplex PCR; TCRdb's copy has only in-frame clones and lacks some. Among approximately 210,000 clones listed, around 84% were seen once. Sequenced material: peripheral blood. The receptors were gathered from a man younger than 40 with active or convalescent COVID-19.

Points on this clone: It may be a read error: a sequence one base away is much more abundant. The chain links TRBV5-1 to TRBJ1-1, with D perhaps matching TRBD1 (5 bases). The CDR3 totals 14 residues. Germline V gene sequence: CDR1 SGHRS, CDR2 YFSETQ. CDR3 bases: TGCGCCCGCAGCCCCCGGGGGGGGGACACTGAAGCTTTCTTT. It specifies CARSPRGGDTEAFF. Looking up the rest from reference TRBV5-1 and TRBJ1-1 gives the full variable domain: KAGVTQTPRYLIKTRGQQVTLSCSPISGHRSVSWYQQTPGQGLQFLFEYFSETQRNKGNFPGRFSGRQFSNSRSEMNVSTLELGDSALYLCARSPRGGDTEAFFGQGTRLTVV.

The chain is built from TRBV6-5 and TRBJ2-7; 11 bases map to TRBD1. J lost 6 bases, V lost 6 bases, and 4 bases had no gene match. This CDR3 has 13 residues. Germline CDR1 and CDR2: MNHEY and SVGAGI. The DNA of the CDR3 is TGTGCCAGCAGCTCCGGGACAGGGGGCGAGCAGTACTTC. Translation gives CASSSGTGGEQYF.

This chain joins TRBV7-7 and TRBJ2-3, with TRBD2 as a possible D gene (6 bases). The CDR3 is 13 residues long. Germline CDR1 reads SSHAT; CDR2 reads FNYEAQ (reference sequence). With 4 bases removed from V and 2 bases from J, the gap between germline ends came to 7 bases. The CDR3 is CASSSDYTDTQYF. The CDR3 bases are TGTGCCAGCAGCTCGGACTACACAGATACGCAGTATTTT.

The rearrangement joins TRBV9 to TRBJ2-7; perhaps TRBD1 as D (5 bases). Per germline, CDR1 SGDLS and CDR2 YYNGEE. The CDR3 totals 12 residues. V gave up 8 bases and J gave up 2 bases, with 11 bases separating them. The CDR3 DNA follows: TGTGCCAGACAGGTTTCGGCCTACGAGCAGTACTTC. This codes for CARQVSAYEQYF. The full variable domain, completed using reference TRBV9 and TRBJ2-7, is DSGVTQTPKHLITATGQRVTLRCSPRSGDLSVYWYQQSLDQGLQFLIQYYNGEERAKGNILERFSAQQFPDLHSELNLSSLELGDSALYFCARQVSAYEQYFGPGTRLTVT.

The chain combines TRBV2 with TRBJ1-6; D gene uncertain. Germline V gene lookup returns CDR1 SNHLY and CDR2 FYNNEI. The CDR3 runs to 14 residues. With 3 bases removed from V and 10 bases from J, the gap between germline ends came to 13 bases. The CDR3 DNA follows: TGTGCCAGCAGTGAGGTTCCGGGTCCCTCACCCCTCCACTTT. This encodes CASSEVPGPSPLHF.

This chain uses TRBV18 with TRBJ1-5; D is undetermined. V lost 3 bases to trimming and J lost 2 bases, with 14 bases between them. This CDR3 has 16 residues. Germline CDR1 and CDR2: KGHSH and LQKENI. The chain's CDR3 is CASSPPLGVGNQPQHF. The CDR3 DNA reads as TGTGCCAGCTCACCCCCCCTCGGGGTAGGCAATCAGCCCCAGCATTTT.

The CDR3 reads CASSSRVLDYNEQFF. The DNA for the CDR3 is TGTGCCAGCAGCTCCCGGGTCCTGGACTACAATGAGCAGTTCTTC. The chain couples TRBV7-2 to TRBJ2-1; no clear D gene. The V gene's germline CDR1 is SGHTA and CDR2 FQGNSA. The CDR3 runs 15 residues. V shed 4 bases and J shed 3 bases, with 13 bases lying between them.

The rearrangement links TRBV3-1 (or the pseudogene TRBV3-2) to TRBJ1-2; D is uncertain. The CDR3 length is 14 residues. V dropped 3 bases and J dropped 6 bases, with 14 bases sitting between them. Per germline, CDR1 LGHDT and CDR2 YNNKEL (reference sequence). In nucleotides, the CDR3 is TGTGCCAGCAGCCACGGGGAGGGATTTGATGGCTACACCTTC. Translated: CASSHGEGFDGYTF.

V gene TRBV6-5 combines with J gene TRBJ1-1, with D perhaps TRBD1 (5 bases). V lost 8 bases and J lost 0, with 10 bases in between. This CDR3 comprises 13 residues. Germline-derived CDR1 and CDR2 are MNHEY and SVGAGI. CDR3 residues: CASRDSMNTEAFF. The CDR3 coding sequence is TGTGCCAGCCGAGACAGTATGAACACTGAAGCTTTCTTT.

V is TRBV5-1 and J is TRBJ1-1, with 9 bases fitting TRBD1. V lost 0 bases and J lost 10; bases outside the gene matches: 10. Germline lookup yields CDR1 SGHRS and CDR2 YFSETQ. This CDR3 has 15 residues. CDR3 residues: CASSLAPGTGLGAFF. CDR3 coding DNA: TGCGCCAGCAGCTTGGCCCCCGGGACAGGGTTGGGAGCTTTCTTT. The full variable domain, with the rest looked up from reference TRBV5-1 and TRBJ1-1, is KAGVTQTPRYLIKTRGQQVTLSCSPISGHRSVSWYQQTPGQGLQFLFEYFSETQRNKGNFPGRFSGRQFSNSRSEMNVSTLELGDSALYLCASSLAPGTGLGAFFGQGTRLTVV.